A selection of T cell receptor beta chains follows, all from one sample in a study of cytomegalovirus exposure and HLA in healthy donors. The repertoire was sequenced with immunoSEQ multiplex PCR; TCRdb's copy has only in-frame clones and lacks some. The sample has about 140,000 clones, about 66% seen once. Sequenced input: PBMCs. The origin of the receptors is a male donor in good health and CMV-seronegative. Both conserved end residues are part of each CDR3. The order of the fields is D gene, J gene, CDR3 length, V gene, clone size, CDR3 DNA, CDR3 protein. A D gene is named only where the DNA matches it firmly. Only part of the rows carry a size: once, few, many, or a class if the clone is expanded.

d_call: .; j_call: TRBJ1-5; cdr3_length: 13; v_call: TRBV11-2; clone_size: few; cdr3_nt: TGTGCCAGCAGCTTAGGACAGAATCAGCCCCAGCATTTT; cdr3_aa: CASSLGQNQPQHF
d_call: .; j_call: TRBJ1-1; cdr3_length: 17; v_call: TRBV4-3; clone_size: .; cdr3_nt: TGCGCCAGCAGCCAAGTTCGAGCCCGGGGGGGCGCAACTGAAGCTTTCTTT; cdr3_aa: CASSQVRARGGATEAFF
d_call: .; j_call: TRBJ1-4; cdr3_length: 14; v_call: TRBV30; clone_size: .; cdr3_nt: TGTGCCTGGAGTAGTGAAGGGGATGGTGAAAAACTGTTTTTT; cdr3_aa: CAWSSEGDGEKLFF
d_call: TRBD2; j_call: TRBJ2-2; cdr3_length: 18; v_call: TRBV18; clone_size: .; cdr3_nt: TGTGCCAGCTCACCCATAACCATAGCGGGTCAGAACACCGGGGAGCTGTTTTTT; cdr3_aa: CASSPITIAGQNTGELFF
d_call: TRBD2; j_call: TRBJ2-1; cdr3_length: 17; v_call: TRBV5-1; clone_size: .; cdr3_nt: TGCGCCAGCAGCTACTCCTTTACTAGCGGGGGGGACAATGAGCAGTTCTTC; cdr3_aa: CASSYSFTSGGDNEQFF
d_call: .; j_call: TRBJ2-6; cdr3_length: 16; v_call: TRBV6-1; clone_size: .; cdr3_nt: TGTGCCAGCAGTGAAGTGCGAGCCTCTGGGGCCAACGTCCTGACTTTC; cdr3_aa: CASSEVRASGANVLTF
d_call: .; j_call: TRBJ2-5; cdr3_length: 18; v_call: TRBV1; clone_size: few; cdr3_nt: TGCACCAGCAGCCAAGCCGAGGGACTAGCGGGGTTCCAAGAGACCCAGTACTTC; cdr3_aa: CTSSQAEGLAGFQETQYF
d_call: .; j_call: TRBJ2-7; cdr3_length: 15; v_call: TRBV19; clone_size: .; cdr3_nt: TGTGCCAGTAGTATCGGGGGGACAGGATCCTACGAGCAGTACTTC; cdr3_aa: CASSIGGTGSYEQYF
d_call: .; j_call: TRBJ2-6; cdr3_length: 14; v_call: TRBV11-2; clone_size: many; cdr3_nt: TGTGCCAGCAGTTTCCTTTCTGGGGCCAACGTCCTGACTTTC; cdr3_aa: CASSFLSGANVLTF
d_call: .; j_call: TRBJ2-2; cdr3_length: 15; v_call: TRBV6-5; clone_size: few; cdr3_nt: TGTGCCAGCAGTCCCCAGATAGCTAACACCGGGGAGCTGTTTTTT; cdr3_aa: CASSPQIANTGELFF
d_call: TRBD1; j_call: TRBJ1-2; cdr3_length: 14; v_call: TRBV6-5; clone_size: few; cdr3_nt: TGTGCCAGCAGGGGAAGGGACAGAGAATATGGCTACACCTTC; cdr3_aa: CASRGRDREYGYTF
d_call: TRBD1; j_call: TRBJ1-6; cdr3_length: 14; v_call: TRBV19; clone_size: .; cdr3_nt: TGTGCCAGTAGTGGGACAGGGGGCCGTTCACCCCTCCACTTT; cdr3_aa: CASSGTGGRSPLHF
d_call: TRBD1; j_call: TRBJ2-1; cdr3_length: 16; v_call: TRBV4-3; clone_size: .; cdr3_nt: TGCGCCAGCAGCCAAGAAGACAGGGCAAGGTACAATGAGCGGTTCTTC; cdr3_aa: CASSQEDRARYNERFF
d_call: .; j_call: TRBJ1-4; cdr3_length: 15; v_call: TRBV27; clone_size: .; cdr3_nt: TGTGCCAGCAGTTCGCTACAGGGTGTTGTCGAAAAACTGTTTTTT; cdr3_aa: CASSSLQGVVEKLFF
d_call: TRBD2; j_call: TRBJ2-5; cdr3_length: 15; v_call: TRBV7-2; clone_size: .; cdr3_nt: TGTGCCAGCAGCCCCGGGACTAGCGGGGGAGAGACCCAGTACTTC; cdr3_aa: CASSPGTSGGETQYF
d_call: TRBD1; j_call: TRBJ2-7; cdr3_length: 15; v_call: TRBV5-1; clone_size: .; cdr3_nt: TGCGCCAGCAGCTTGGGTAGTACAGGGGCCGGCGAGCAGTACTTC; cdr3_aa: CASSLGSTGAGEQYF
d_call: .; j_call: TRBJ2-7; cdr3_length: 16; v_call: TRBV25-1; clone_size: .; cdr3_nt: TGTGCCAGCAGTGATGAAAGGATTGGGAGCTCCTACGAGCAGTACTTC; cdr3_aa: CASSDERIGSSYEQYF
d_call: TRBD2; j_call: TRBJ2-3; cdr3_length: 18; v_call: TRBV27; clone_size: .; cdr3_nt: TGTGCCAGCAGTTTTGAGACTAGCGGGCCGTTAAGCACAGATACGCAGTATTTT; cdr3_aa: CASSFETSGPLSTDTQYF
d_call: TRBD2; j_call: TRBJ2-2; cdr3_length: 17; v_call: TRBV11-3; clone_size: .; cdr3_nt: TGTGCCAGCAGCTCCAAACTCGGGGGGATAAACACCGGGGAGCTGTTTTTT; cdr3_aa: CASSSKLGGINTGELFF
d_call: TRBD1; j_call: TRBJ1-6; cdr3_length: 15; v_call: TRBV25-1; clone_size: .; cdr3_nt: TGTGCCAGCAGTGAGGACAGGGGGCTCGATTCACCCCTCCACTTT; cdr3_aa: CASSEDRGLDSPLHF
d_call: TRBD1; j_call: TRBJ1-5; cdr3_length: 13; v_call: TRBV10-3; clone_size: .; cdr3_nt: TGTGCCATCAGCGGGACAGATAATCAGCCCCAGCATTTT; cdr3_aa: CAISGTDNQPQHF
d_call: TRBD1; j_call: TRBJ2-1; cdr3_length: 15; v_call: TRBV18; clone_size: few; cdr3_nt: TGTGCCAGCTCACCCGGGACAGGCGGGATCGATGAGCAGTTCTTC; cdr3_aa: CASSPGTGGIDEQFF
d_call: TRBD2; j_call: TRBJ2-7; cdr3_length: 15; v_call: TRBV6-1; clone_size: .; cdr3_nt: TGTGCCAGCAGTGGGGCGGGGGGGCCTCAGTACGAGCAGTACTTC; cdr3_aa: CASSGAGGPQYEQYF